These 30 T cell receptor beta chains originate from one sample sequenced in a study of T cells in narcolepsy. Sequenced by immunoSEQ multiplex PCR; TCRdb stores in-frame clones only, minus some. The table records approximately 30,000 clones, about nine tenths of them present only once. The specimen sequenced was CD45RA- memory CD4+ T cells from PBMCs. The origin of the receptors is a human donor with narcolepsy.

The V call is TRBV6-5, the J call TRBJ2-1; D is tentatively TRBD1 or TRBD2 (5 bases each). Trimming stripped 0 bases from V and 8 bases from J, with 14 bases between. Germline V gene sequence: CDR1 MNHEY, CDR2 SVGAGI. CDR3 length: 15 residues. The CDR3 DNA sequence: TGTGCCAGCAGTTACTCGGCAGGGACCCCTGATGAGCAGTTCTTC. Protein sequence: CASSYSAGTPDEQFF.

V is TRBV7-6 and J is TRBJ2-5; 8 bases align to TRBD2. CDR1 and CDR2 from the germline V gene are SGHVS and FNYEAQ. The J segment lost 3 bases and the V segment lost 5 bases, leaving 11 bases of the junction unmatched. This CDR3 is 16 amino acids long. The CDR3 sequence is CASSPKRGSLEETQYF. The CDR3 bases are TGTGCCAGCAGCCCCAAGCGGGGGAGTCTTGAAGAGACCCAGTACTTC.

The chain has TRBV5-1 and TRBJ1-2; D possibly corresponds to TRBD1 (5 bases). The CDR3 is 14 residues long. V dropped 7 bases and J dropped 6 bases, with 19 bases sitting between them. Germline V gene data show CDR1 as SGHRS and CDR2 as YFSETQ. The CDR3 spells CASGAQGGIDGYTF. The CDR3 DNA sequence: TGCGCCAGCGGGGCCCAGGGAGGTATAGATGGCTACACCTTC.

V is TRBV19 and J is TRBJ1-5; tentative D call: TRBD1 (5 bases). There are 15 residues in the CDR3. Trimming pared 10 bases from V and 0 bases from J, leaving 16 bases between. Germline-derived CDR1 and CDR2 are LNHDA and SQIVND (reference sequence). The CDR3 DNA reads TGTGCCACCGGGCGAGTGGGGGATAGCAATCAGCCCCAGCATTTT. Its translation: CATGRVGDSNQPQHF.

The chain recombines TRBV25-1 with TRBJ1-3; D is ambiguous. Germline V gene lookup returns CDR1 MGHDK and CDR2 SYGVNS. The CDR3 is made up of 17 amino acids. Trimming removed 4 bases at V and 0 bases at J, with 16 bases between. The CDR3 bases are TGTGCCAGCAGTGGGAGGAAGAAACTTAGCTCTGGAAACACCATATATTTT. Translating gives CASSGRKKLSSGNTIYF. Full variable domain (missing parts from reference TRBV25-1 and TRBJ1-3): EADIYQTPRYLVIGTGKKITLECSQTMGHDKMYWYQQDPGMELHLIHYSYGVNSTEKGDLSSESTVSRIRTEHFPLTLESARPSHTSQYLCASSGRKKLSSGNTIYFGEGSWLTVV.

The chain joins TRBV6-5 to TRBJ1-1; D is uncertain. The CDR3 extends over 15 amino acids. Germline V lookup: CDR1 MNHEY, CDR2 SVGAGI. Trimming pared 2 bases from V and 1 base from J, leaving 11 bases between. CDR3 sequence: CASSYESRSNTEAFF. The CDR3 DNA is TGTGCCAGCAGTTACGAGTCCCGGTCGAACACTGAAGCTTTCTTT.

The table lists this clone with a count of one. The CDR3 here is CASSYPPGRVADTQYF. CDR3 DNA sequence: TGTGCCAGCAGTTACCCCCCAGGGCGGGTCGCAGATACGCAGTATTTT. The chain couples TRBV6-6 to TRBJ2-3, with D perhaps being TRBD1 or TRBD2 (5 bases each). Germline V gene sequence: CDR1 MNHNY, CDR2 SVGAGI (reference sequence). V was clipped by 2 bases and J by 4 bases, with 16 bases between them. This CDR3 has 16 residues.

A single count supports this clone. CDR3 loop: CASSARDRKLGYGYTF. The CDR3 bases are TGTGCCAGCAGCGCCCGGGACAGGAAGTTGGGCTATGGCTACACCTTC. This chain uses TRBV5-4 with TRBJ1-2, with 8 bases aligning to TRBD1. Germline CDR1 and CDR2: SGHNT and YYREEE (reference sequence). This CDR3 is built from 16 residues. V was clipped by 4 bases and J by 4 bases; unmatched bases: 12.

The chain employs TRBV6-5 and TRBJ2-7; D may be TRBD2 (7 bases). The CDR3 extends over 14 amino acids. V lost 7 bases and J lost 6, with 19 bases in between. Germline V lookup: CDR1 MNHEY, CDR2 SVGAGI. CDR3 residues: CASTHGGAYGEQYV. The DNA of the CDR3 is TGTGCCAGCACCCATGGGGGGGCCTACGGCGAGCAGTACGTC.

The chain joins TRBV5-6 to TRBJ1-3; no definite D call. With 7 bases removed from V and 0 bases from J, the gap between germline ends came to 8 bases. CDR1 and CDR2 from the germline V gene are SGHDT and YYEEEE. The CDR3 length is 13 residues. CDR3 nucleotides: TGTGCCAGCCGCACCCCCTCTGGAAACACCATATATTTT. This sequence encodes CASRTPSGNTIYF.

The chain uses TRBV5-6 and TRBJ1-1, with a tentative D call TRBD1 (6 bases). V was clipped by 4 bases and J by 4 bases, with 14 bases between them. The germline V gene encodes CDR1 SGHDT and CDR2 YYEEEE. CDR3 length: 14 amino acids. CDR3 DNA sequence: TGTGCCAGCAGCCAAGACAGGAAATCCACTGAAGCTTTCTTT. Encoded protein: CASSQDRKSTEAFF.

The rearrangement joins TRBV6-7 to TRBJ1-2, with D possibly being TRBD1 (6 bases). TRBV6-7 is labeled an ORF, and its function is uncertain. The CDR3 runs to 22 residues. Trimming took 7 bases from V and 7 from J, leaving 43 bases between them. The CDR3 nucleotides read TGTGCCAGCAAAGGAACTTGGGGGCGCGAAGGCGGGTTCCTGTCCCCCCGCTTTGGCTACACCTTC. Its protein is CASKGTWGREGGFLSPRFGYTF.

The rearrangement links TRBV7-2 to TRBJ2-1, with TRBD2 as a possible D gene (7 bases). CDR3 length equals 16 residues. V dropped 5 bases and J dropped 2 bases, with 16 bases sitting between them. Germline CDR1 and CDR2: SGHTA and FQGNSA. The CDR3: CASSQSGGRTYNEQFF. The CDR3 DNA is TGTGCCAGCAGCCAGTCGGGGGGCCGGACCTACAATGAGCAGTTCTTC.

This clone has only a few counts. The V call is TRBV13, the J call TRBJ2-3, with D possibly TRBD2 on 7 matching bases. Trimming took 1 base from V and 3 from J, leaving 14 bases between them. Germline V gives CDR1 PRHDT, CDR2 FYEKMQ (reference sequence). CDR3 size: 16 residues. The CDR3 region has the DNA TGTGCCAGCAGCTTAGAGGGGGGGGCCGGAACAGATACGCAGTATTTT. It translates to CASSLEGGAGTDTQYF.

The rearrangement joins TRBV7-6 to TRBJ2-5; D is unresolved. Germline V lookup: CDR1 SGHVS, CDR2 FNYEAQ. This CDR3 contains 12 residues. The V and J ends lost 1 base and 4 bases respectively, with 4 bases between them. The CDR3 reads CASSLDRETQYF. The CDR3 coding sequence is TGTGCCAGCAGCTTAGATCGAGAGACCCAGTACTTC.

The chain combines TRBV11-2 with TRBJ1-2; 12 bases agree with TRBD1. Germline V gene sequence: CDR1 SGHAT, CDR2 FQNNGV. Losses at the gene ends were 5 bases for V and 5 bases for J; bases not matched to a gene: 6. This CDR3 is built from 15 residues. In nucleotides, the CDR3 is TGTGCCAGCAGCCCAGGGACAGGGGGCGCTTATGGCTACACCTTC. It yields the protein CASSPGTGGAYGYTF.

Regarding this clone: The same CDR3 also results from other DNA sequences found in this sample. The chain has TRBV5-1 and TRBJ1-4, with D hard to call. Germline loops: CDR1 SGHRS, CDR2 YFSETQ. There are 14 residues in the CDR3. The germline V and J ends were trimmed by 0 bases and 2 bases, with 5 bases remaining between them. CDR3: CASSLAGTNEKLFF. Here the CDR3 DNA reads TGCGCCAGCAGCTTGGCTGGGACTAATGAAAAACTGTTTTTT.

The chain joins TRBV7-9 to TRBJ2-1, with 8 bases identical to TRBD2. The V and J ends lost 3 bases and 11 bases, in that order; junction bases with no gene match: 6. From germline, CDR1 is SEHNR and CDR2 FQNEAQ (reference sequence). There are 13 residues in the CDR3. This CDR3 is CASSLIAGGQQFF. The CDR3 DNA is TGTGCCAGCAGCTTGATTGCGGGGGGACAGCAGTTCTTC.

This clone has just one count. The chain joins TRBV6-1 to TRBJ1-2; D is perhaps TRBD1 (5 bases). The CDR3 totals 13 residues. Germline CDR1 and CDR2: MNHNS and SASEGT. Trimming removed 6 bases at V and 2 bases at J, with 10 bases between. This CDR3 is CASRGGLNYGYTF. In DNA form, the CDR3 reads TGTGCCAGCAGGGGGGGACTCAACTATGGCTACACCTTC.

This rearrangement joins TRBV19 to TRBJ1-1; D is possibly TRBD1 (6 bases). Trimming pared 8 bases from V and 0 bases from J, leaving 10 bases between. The CDR3 sequence is 13 residues long. Germline CDR1 reads LNHDA; CDR2 reads SQIVND (reference sequence). DNA of the CDR3: TGTGCCAGTGGGGGGACACTGAACACTGAAGCTTTCTTT. Translated: CASGGTLNTEAFF.

The CDR3 protein is CSTRGGDEKLFF. The DNA for the CDR3 is TGCAGCACGCGAGGGGGGGATGAAAAACTGTTTTTT. The chain links TRBV29-1 to TRBJ1-4; possibly TRBD1 for D (6 bases). V lost 8 bases and J lost 6, with 13 bases in between. In germline, CDR1 is SQVTM, CDR2 ANQGSEA. The CDR3 has 12 amino acids.

This clone was recorded once. In nucleotides, the CDR3 is TGCGCCAGCAGCGTAGACAGCACAGATACGCAGTATTTT. This encodes CASSVDSTDTQYF. V and J are TRBV5-1 and TRBJ2-3; D is unresolved. Trimming stripped 4 bases from V and 0 bases from J, with 6 bases between. Per the germline V gene, CDR1 is SGHRS and CDR2 is YFSETQ. This CDR3 is 13 amino acids long.

This rearrangement joins TRBV11-3 to TRBJ2-5; 8 bases align to TRBD2. The CDR3 spans 14 residues. Germline lookup yields CDR1 SGHNT and CDR2 YENEEA. V lost 3 bases to trimming and J lost 7 bases; unmatched junction nucleotides: 7. The CDR3 coding sequence is TGTGCCAGCAGCTTCGGGGGGGAGCAGGGGACCCAGTACTTC. It translates to CASSFGGEQGTQYF.

This clone has a handful of counts. The chain couples TRBV6-5 to TRBJ1-2, with no clear D. The CDR3 covers 15 residues. Trimming took 0 bases from V and 6 from J, leaving 14 bases between them. In germline, CDR1 is MNHEY, CDR2 SVGAGI. The CDR3 loop reads CASSYSSPGLDGYTF. CDR3 DNA sequence: TGTGCCAGCAGTTACTCGAGCCCCGGCCTAGATGGCTACACCTTC.

CDR3 in amino acids: CASKSLAGEIETQYF. As DNA, the CDR3 is TGCGCCAGCAAGTCCTTAGCGGGGGAAATCGAGACCCAGTACTTC. The rearrangement uses TRBV5-1 and TRBJ2-5; 9 nucleotides match TRBD2. Germline CDR1 is SGHRS and CDR2 is YFSETQ. CDR3 size: 15 residues. The junction had 11 bases not matched to a gene; V was cut back by 6 bases and J by 5 bases.

This clone was seen a single time. This chain connects TRBV29-1 to TRBJ1-4; D unresolved. This CDR3 spans 13 amino acids. Trimming removed 4 bases at V and 6 bases at J, with 12 bases between. Per germline, CDR1 SQVTM and CDR2 ANQGSEA. CDR3 in amino acids: CSVAVLGDEKLFF. The CDR3 region has the DNA TGCAGCGTTGCTGTATTGGGCGATGAAAAACTGTTTTTT.

The J gene is TRBJ2-4, the V gene TRBV18, with D hard to call. CDR1 is KGHSH and CDR2 is LQKENI in the germline V gene. The CDR3 is 17 amino acids. Trimming stripped 2 bases from V and 1 base from J, with 15 bases between. The CDR3 reads CASSPGSRWAAKNIQYF. Written as DNA, the CDR3 is TGTGCCAGCTCACCAGGGTCCCGGTGGGCGGCCAAAAACATTCAGTACTTC.

This clone rates as medium-sized. This chain joins TRBV7-8 and TRBJ1-2; D is unclear. The ends were cut back, 3 bases at V and 4 bases at J, with 12 bases in the middle. From germline, CDR1 is SGHVS and CDR2 FQNEAQ. The CDR3 runs 14 residues. CDR3: CASSLGGVGYGYTF. The CDR3 DNA reads as TGTGCCAGCAGCTTGGGTGGGGTAGGCTATGGCTACACCTTC.

The chain combines TRBV7-2 with TRBJ1-2; D gene unclear. V shed 0 bases and J shed 1 base, with 15 bases lying between them. This CDR3 has 17 residues. Germline assignment: CDR1 SGHTA and CDR2 FQGNSA. The DNA for the CDR3 is TGTGCCAGCAGCTTAGCGGGTAACCTAGGGCTTAACTATGGCTACACCTTC. This codes for CASSLAGNLGLNYGYTF.

The chain couples TRBV5-1 to TRBJ2-7; D is perhaps TRBD1 or TRBD2 (5 bases each). Per the germline V gene, CDR1 is SGHRS and CDR2 is YFSETQ. V shed 0 bases and J shed 5 bases, with 15 bases lying between them. CDR3 length: 15 residues. Here the CDR3 DNA reads TGCGCCAGCAGCTTGGCTATGGGACCCACGGACGAGCAGTACTTC. This encodes CASSLAMGPTDEQYF.